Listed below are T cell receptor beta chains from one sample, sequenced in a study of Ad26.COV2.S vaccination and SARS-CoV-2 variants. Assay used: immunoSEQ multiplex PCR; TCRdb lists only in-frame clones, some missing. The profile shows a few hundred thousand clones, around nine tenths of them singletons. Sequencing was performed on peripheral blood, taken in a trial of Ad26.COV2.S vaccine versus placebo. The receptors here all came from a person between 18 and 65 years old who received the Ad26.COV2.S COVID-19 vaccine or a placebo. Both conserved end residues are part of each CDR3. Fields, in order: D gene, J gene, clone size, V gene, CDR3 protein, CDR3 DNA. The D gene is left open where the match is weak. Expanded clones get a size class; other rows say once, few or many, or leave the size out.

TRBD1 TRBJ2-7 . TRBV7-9 CASSLAGTGTYEQYF TGTGCCAGCAGCTTAGCCGGGACAGGTACCTACGAGCAGTACTTC
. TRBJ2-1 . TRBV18 CASSPGLGQFF TGTGCCAGCTCACCAGGGCTAGGGCAGTTCTTC
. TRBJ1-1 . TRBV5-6 CASSASGHGKTEAFF TGTGCCAGCAGCGCGTCGGGGCACGGAAAGACTGAAGCTTTCTTT
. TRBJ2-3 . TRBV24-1 CATSEGTDTQYF TGTGCCACCAGTGAGGGGACGGATACGCAGTATTTT
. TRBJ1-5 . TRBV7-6 CASSILPGQSSQNQPQHF TGTGCCAGCAGCATCCTCCCGGGCCAGTCCAGCCAAAATCAGCCCCAGCATTTT
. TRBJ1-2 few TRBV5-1 CASSLGVTTGGDGYTF TGCGCCAGCAGCTTGGGTGTCACGACGGGTGGAGATGGCTACACCTTC
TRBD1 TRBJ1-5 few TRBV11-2 CASSLEGQGARQPQHF TGTGCCAGCAGCTTAGAAGGACAGGGGGCAAGGCAGCCCCAGCATTTT
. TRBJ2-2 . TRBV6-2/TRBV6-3 CASSSWYGELFF TGTGCCAGCAGTTCCTGGTACGGGGAGCTGTTTTTT
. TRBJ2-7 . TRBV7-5 CVRSLTPVEGLAFYEQYF TGTGTCAGAAGCTTAACTCCGGTAGAGGGACTAGCTTTCTACGAGCAGTACTTC
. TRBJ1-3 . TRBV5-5 CASSLAGAGNTIYF TGTGCCAGCAGCTTGGCGGGGGCTGGAAACACCATATATTTT
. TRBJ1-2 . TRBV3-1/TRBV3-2 CASRRQGSNYGYTF TGTGCCAGCAGACGTCAGGGGTCTAACTATGGCTACACCTTC
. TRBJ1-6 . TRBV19 CASGDRTLHLALHF TGTGCCAGTGGAGACAGGACCCTACATTTGGCCCTCCACTTT
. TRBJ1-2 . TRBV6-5 CASIGAGRGYTF TGTGCCAGCATTGGGGCAGGGCGTGGCTACACCTTC
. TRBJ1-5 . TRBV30 CAWSLGGNQPQHF TGTGCCTGGAGTCTGGGGGGCAATCAGCCCCAGCATTTT
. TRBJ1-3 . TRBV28 CASSLLTGPSGNTIYF TGTGCCAGCAGTTTACTCACAGGCCCCTCTGGAAACACCATATATTTT
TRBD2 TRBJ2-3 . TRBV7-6 CASSLESGSGFDTQYF TGTGCCAGCAGCTTAGAGAGCGGGAGTGGCTTTGATACGCAGTATTTT
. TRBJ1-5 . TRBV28 CASSTPPGQPQHF TGTGCCAGCAGTACTCCCCCAGGCCAGCCCCAGCATTTT
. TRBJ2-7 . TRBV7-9 CASSLASGLSYEQYF TGTGCCAGCAGCTTAGCTTCGGGACTTTCCTACGAGCAGTACTTC
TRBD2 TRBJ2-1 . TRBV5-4 CASSLDTSGYNEQFF TGTGCCAGCAGCTTGGACACTAGCGGGTACAATGAGCAGTTCTTC
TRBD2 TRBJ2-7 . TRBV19 CASSSGRAVYEQYF TGTGCCAGTAGTAGCGGGAGGGCCGTCTACGAGCAGTACTTC
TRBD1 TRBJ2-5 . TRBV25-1 CASSEMRGTGQETQYF TGTGCCAGCAGTGAAATGAGAGGGACAGGGCAAGAGACCCAGTACTTC
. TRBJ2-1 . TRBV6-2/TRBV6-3 CASSYSEGWAEQFF TGTGCCAGCAGTTACAGCGAGGGTTGGGCTGAGCAGTTCTTC
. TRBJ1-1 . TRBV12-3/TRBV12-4 CASSTSGRTEAFF TGTGCCAGCAGCACTTCGGGAAGGACTGAAGCTTTCTTT
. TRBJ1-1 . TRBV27 CASSSISRGPNTEAFF TGTGCCAGCAGTTCTATCTCCAGGGGCCCGAACACTGAAGCTTTCTTT
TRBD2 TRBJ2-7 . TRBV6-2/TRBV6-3 CASSYSSGSLEQYF TGTGCCAGCAGTTATTCTAGCGGGAGCCTCGAGCAGTACTTC
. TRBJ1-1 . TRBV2 CASSGAWQGRHMNTEAFF TGTGCCAGCAGTGGGGCTTGGCAGGGGCGCCATATGAACACTGAAGCTTTCTTT
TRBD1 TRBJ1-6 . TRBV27 CASSWMTGGNSPLHF TGTGCCAGCAGTTGGATGACAGGGGGGAATTCACCCCTCCACTTT
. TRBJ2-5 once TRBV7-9 CASSLGRGETQYF TGTGCCAGCAGCTTAGGACGCGGGGAGACCCAGTACTTC
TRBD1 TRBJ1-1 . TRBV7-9 CASSPPGQGFTEAFF TGTGCCAGCAGCCCTCCGGGACAGGGGTTCACTGAAGCTTTCTTT
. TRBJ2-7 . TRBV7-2 CASSVDRAAGEQYF TGTGCCAGCAGCGTAGACAGAGCCGCGGGCGAGCAGTACTTC
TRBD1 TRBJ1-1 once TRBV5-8 CASSLGQGKTEAFF TGTGCCAGCAGCTTGGGACAGGGAAAAACTGAAGCTTTCTTT
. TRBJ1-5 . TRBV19 CASSIEDLGGQPQHF TGTGCCAGTAGTATAGAGGACCTAGGGGGTCAGCCCCAGCATTTT
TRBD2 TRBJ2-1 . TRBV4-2 CASSQGTSGMSSYNEQFF TGTGCCAGCAGCCAAGGGACTAGCGGGATGAGCTCCTACAATGAGCAGTTCTTC
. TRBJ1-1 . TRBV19 CASRLTVAGTEAFF TGTGCCAGTAGACTCACTGTGGCGGGCACTGAAGCTTTCTTT
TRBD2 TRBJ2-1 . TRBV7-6 CASSPHYRTSGSPYEQFF TGTGCCAGCAGCCCGCATTACAGGACTAGCGGGAGTCCCTATGAGCAGTTCTTC
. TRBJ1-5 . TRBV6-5 CASSYSQNSNQPQHF TGTGCCAGCAGTTACTCACAGAATAGCAATCAGCCCCAGCATTTT
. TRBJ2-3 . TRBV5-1 CASSLARERDTQYF TGCGCCAGCAGCTTGGCTAGGGAACGGGATACGCAGTATTTT
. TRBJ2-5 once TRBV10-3 CAITESRRSPETQYF TGTGCCATCACAGAAAGTCGGCGATCCCCGGAGACCCAGTACTTC
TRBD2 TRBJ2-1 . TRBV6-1 CASSESGGRAREQFF TGTGCCAGCAGTGAATCGGGCGGGAGGGCCCGTGAGCAGTTCTTC
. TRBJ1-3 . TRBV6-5 CASSREGNTIYF TGTGCCAGCAGTCGCGAGGGAAACACCATATATTTT
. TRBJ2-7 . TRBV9 CASSVVRQLVSPAGEQYF TGTGCCAGCAGCGTAGTTCGACAATTAGTGAGTCCCGCGGGGGAGCAGTACTTC
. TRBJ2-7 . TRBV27 CASSLRAGYEQYF TGTGCCAGCAGTTTGCGGGCCGGCTACGAGCAGTACTTC
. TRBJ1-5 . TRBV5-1 CASSTGPGDQPQHF TGCGCCAGTAGCACAGGGCCGGGGGATCAGCCCCAGCATTTT
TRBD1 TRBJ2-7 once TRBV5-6 CASSLLGTGGDSYEQYF TGTGCCAGCAGCTTGTTAGGGACAGGGGGCGACTCCTACGAGCAGTACTTC
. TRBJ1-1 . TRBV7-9 CASSPQGGVAEAFF TGTGCCAGCAGCCCGCAGGGTGGGGTCGCTGAAGCTTTCTTT
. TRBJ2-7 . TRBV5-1 CASSLVSAGTYEQYF TGCGCCAGCAGCTTGGTTTCGGCAGGGACCTACGAGCAGTACTTC
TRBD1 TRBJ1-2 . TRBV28 CASSFGAGGPRGYTF TGTGCCAGCAGTTTCGGGGCAGGGGGACCGAGGGGCTACACCTTC